This T cell receptor beta chain comes out of a study of T-cell reconstitution after alpha-beta-depleted transplantation in children (dated by TCRdb to the mid-2010s). In terms of the full investigation: Using TCR repertoire profiling, the study followed T-cell immune reconstitution in a quantitative way in children after TCRalphabeta/CD19-depleted allogeneic hematopoietic cell transplantation.

This clonotype occurred a few times. No cognate antigen has been identified for it. No much larger clone exists at a distance of one base, and base qualities are not known. Spanning cysteine to phenylalanine, the CDR3 consists of 14 amino acids. Only the CDR3 portion is preserved as DNA: 42 bases, with reading frame beginning at the first base. V is pared back by 5 bases and J by 7 bases, with 15 bases lying between the germline termini. Per the germline V gene, SGHAT is the CDR1 and FQNNGV is the CDR2. The library was made by PCR. TCRdb names Illumina HiSeq 2500 as the instrument used. TCR library preparation used molecular barcoding, with unique molecular identifiers applied to normalize quantification of the TCRbeta repertoire. TCRdb passed the public sequencing reads through fastp at Q25 and MiXCR, retaining productive beta sequences. Every distinct CDR3 protein forms one entry, paired with its most common genes and DNA. The sample data list 350,000 to 400,000 distinct CDR3 sequences, and less than 15% of these were observed just once. The top ten constitute about 3.9% of the sample.

The V and J genes are TRBV11-2 and TRBJ1-5, and possibly TRBD1, on 6 matching bases. This TCR was recovered from a human donor who donated a stem cell graft to a child with Fanconi anemia. Source: PBMCs, taken from the stem cell graft. The CDR3 protein: CASSLTEGGQPQHF. The sequenced DNA: TGTGCCAGCAGCCTAACCGAGGGGGGCCAGCCCCAGCATTTT. This CDR3, with the reference TRBV11-2 and TRBJ1-5 proteins standing in past its ends, gives the full variable domain EAGVAQSPRYKIIEKRQSVAFWCNPISGHATLYWYQQILGQGPKLLIQFQNNGVVDDSQLPKDRFSAERLKGVDSTLKIQPAKLEDSAVYLCASSLTEGGQPQHFGDGTRLSIL.